Sequencing of this TCR beta chain was carried out in a study of control samples from healthy donors and cancer patients (dated by TCRdb to 2018 to 2021). Libraries were made using the immunoSEQ multiplex PCR assay. TCRdb limited this immuneACCESS table to in-frame rearrangements with V and J called. A share of clones is missing; checked studies link under half to unresolved V genes, and the rest is unexplained. The sample records tens of thousands of clones, about nine tenths of which are singletons. About 4% of the sample belongs to the ten largest clones. In the case of this clone: This clone's antigen is unknown. Within one base of it there is no much larger clone, and no base qualities were kept.

Sequencing was carried out using blood. This clonotype originated in a woman aged 18-35 years in good health.

CDR3 loop: CASSLAGAADTQYF. DNA sequence: TGTGCCAGCAGCTTAGCGGGGGCGGCCGATACGCAGTATTTT. This chain joins TRBV5-5 to TRBJ2-3, and TRBD2 aligns with 8 junction nucleotides. The CDR1 and CDR2 encoded by the germline V gene (reference sequence) are SGHKS and YYEKEE. There are 14 amino acids in the CDR3, from cysteine to phenylalanine inclusive. Just CDR3 DNA is preserved here, 42 bases in frame from base 1. The V end gives up 2 bases and the J end 6 bases, leaving 5 bases in the junction not matched to a gene.